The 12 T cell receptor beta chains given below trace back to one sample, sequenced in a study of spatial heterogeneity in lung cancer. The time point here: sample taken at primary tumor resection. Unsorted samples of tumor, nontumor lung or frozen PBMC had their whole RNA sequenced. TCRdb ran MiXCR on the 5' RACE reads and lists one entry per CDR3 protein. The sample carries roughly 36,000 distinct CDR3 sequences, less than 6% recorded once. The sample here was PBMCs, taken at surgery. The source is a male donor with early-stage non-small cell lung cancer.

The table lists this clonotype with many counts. The chain's CDR3 is CASSLRRTEEQYF. As DNA, the CDR3 is TGTGCCAGCAGCCTACGCCGGACAGAAGAGCAGTACTTC. The chain links TRBV7-2 to TRBJ2-7; D is possibly TRBD1 (6 bases). Germline values: CDR1 SGHTA, CDR2 FQGNSA. The ends were cut back, 5 bases at V and 7 bases at J, with 15 bases in the middle. CDR3 size: 13 residues.

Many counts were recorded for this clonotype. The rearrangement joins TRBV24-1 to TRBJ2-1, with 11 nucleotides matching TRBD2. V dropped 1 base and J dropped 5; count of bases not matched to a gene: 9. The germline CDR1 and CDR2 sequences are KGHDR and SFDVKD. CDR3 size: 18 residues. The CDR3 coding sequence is TGTGCCACCAGTGATTTTTCCCCTAGCGGGGGGCTTAACAATGAGCAGTTCTTC. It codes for CATSDFSPSGGLNNEQFF.

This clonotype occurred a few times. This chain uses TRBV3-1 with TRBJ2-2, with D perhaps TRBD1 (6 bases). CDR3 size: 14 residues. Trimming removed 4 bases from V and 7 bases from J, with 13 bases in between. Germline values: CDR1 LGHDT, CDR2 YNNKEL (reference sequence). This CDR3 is CASSRPDSGGELFF. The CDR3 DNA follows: TGTGCCAGCAGCCGCCCGGACAGTGGCGGGGAGCTGTTTTTT.

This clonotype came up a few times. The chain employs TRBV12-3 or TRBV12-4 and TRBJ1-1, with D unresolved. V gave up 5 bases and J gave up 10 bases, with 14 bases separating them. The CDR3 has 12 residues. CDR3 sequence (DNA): TGTGCCAGCAGTCGGAGGGATTTGGGAGCTTTCTTT. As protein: CASSRRDLGAFF.

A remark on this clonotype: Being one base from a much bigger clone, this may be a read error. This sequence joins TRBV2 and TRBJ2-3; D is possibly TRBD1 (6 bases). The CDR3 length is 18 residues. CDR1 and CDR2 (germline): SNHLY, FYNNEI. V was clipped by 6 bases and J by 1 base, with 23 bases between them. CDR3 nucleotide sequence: TGTGCCAGCAGCCGTCAGGGGATTCAGCGGTGGGGCACAGATACGCAGTATTTT. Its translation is CASSRQGIQRWGTDTQYF.

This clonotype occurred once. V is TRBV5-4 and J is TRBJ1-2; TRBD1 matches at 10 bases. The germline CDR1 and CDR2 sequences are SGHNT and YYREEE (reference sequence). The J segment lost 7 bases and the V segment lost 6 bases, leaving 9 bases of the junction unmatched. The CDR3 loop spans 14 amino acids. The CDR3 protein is CASNSGTGAFGYTF. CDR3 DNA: TGTGCCAGCAACTCCGGGACAGGGGCCTTTGGCTACACCTTC. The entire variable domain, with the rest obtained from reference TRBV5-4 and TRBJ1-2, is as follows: ETGVTQSPTHLIKTRGQQVTLRCSSQSGHNTVSWYQQALGQGPQFIFQYYREEENGRGNFPPRFSGLQFPNYSSELNVNALELDDSALYLCASNSGTGAFGYTFGSGTRLTVV.

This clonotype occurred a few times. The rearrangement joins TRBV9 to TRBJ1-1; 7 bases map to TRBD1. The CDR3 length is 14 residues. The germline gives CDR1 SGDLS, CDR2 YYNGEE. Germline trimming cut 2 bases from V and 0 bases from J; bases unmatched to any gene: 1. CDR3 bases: TGTGCCAGCAGCGTCGGGACAGTGAACACTGAAGCTTTCTTT. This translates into CASSVGTVNTEAFF.

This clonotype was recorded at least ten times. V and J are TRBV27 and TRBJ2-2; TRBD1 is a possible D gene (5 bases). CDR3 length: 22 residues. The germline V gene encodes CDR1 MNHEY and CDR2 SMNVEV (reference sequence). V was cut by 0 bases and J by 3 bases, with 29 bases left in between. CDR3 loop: CASSLSLPYRWGPESDTGELFF. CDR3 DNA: TGTGCCAGCAGTTTATCCCTCCCCTACAGGTGGGGCCCCGAGTCTGACACCGGGGAGCTGTTTTTT.

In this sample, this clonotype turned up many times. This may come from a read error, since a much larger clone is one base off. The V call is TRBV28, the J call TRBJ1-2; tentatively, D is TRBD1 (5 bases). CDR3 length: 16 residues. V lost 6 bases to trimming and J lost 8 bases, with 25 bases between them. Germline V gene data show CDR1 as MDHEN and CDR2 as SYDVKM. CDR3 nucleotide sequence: TGTGCCAGCAGCTCCATCGGGGGGGGATGTTCAGGAGGCTACACCTTC. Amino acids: CASSSIGGGCSGGYTF.

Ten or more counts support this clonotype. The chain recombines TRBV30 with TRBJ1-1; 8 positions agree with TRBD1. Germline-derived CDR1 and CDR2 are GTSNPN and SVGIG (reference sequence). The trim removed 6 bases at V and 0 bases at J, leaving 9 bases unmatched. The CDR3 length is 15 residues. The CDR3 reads CACPRTGKMNTEAFF. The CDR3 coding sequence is TGTGCCTGCCCTCGGACAGGGAAGATGAACACTGAAGCTTTCTTT.

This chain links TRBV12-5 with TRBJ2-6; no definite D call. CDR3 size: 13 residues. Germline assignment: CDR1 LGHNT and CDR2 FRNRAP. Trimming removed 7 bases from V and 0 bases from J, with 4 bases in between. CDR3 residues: CASAHSGANVLTF. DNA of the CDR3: TGTGCTAGTGCCCACTCTGGGGCCAACGTCCTGACTTTC.

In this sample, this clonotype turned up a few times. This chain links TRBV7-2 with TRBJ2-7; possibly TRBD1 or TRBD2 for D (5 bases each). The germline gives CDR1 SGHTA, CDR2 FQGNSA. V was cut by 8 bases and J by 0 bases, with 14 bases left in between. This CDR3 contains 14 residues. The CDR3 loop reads CASGPGTVSYEQYF. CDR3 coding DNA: TGTGCCAGCGGCCCCGGGACGGTCTCCTACGAGCAGTACTTC.